This paragraph covers one T cell receptor beta chain sequence. The antigen is not known. The source of the sample is a study of PD-L1 blockade in urothelial cancer. Study in general: About 85% of the 29 patients were men whose urothelial cancer was bladder-origin.

Profiling relied on immunoSEQ multiplex PCR, and the TCRdb table lists in-frame clones only, not all of them. The sample has about 84,000 clones, around 76% seen once; the top ten hold over 7.5%. Findings of the study overall: When pretreatment blood TCR clonality was below the median, it predicted better survival.

Sample: PBMCs, taken around atezolizumab (anti-PD-L1) treatment. The TCR comes from a man in his 70s with urothelial cancer.

In DNA form, the CDR3 reads TGCGCCAGCAGCCCGGGGACAGGGACTTCACCCCTCCACTTT. This sequence encodes CASSPGTGTSPLHF. The genes are TRBV5-1 and TRBJ1-6; 9 bases are shared with TRBD1. Unmatched junction bases numbered 5, after V lost 4 bases and J lost 9 bases. Germline CDR1 SGHRS, CDR2 YFSETQ. The CDR3 loop spans 14 amino acids.